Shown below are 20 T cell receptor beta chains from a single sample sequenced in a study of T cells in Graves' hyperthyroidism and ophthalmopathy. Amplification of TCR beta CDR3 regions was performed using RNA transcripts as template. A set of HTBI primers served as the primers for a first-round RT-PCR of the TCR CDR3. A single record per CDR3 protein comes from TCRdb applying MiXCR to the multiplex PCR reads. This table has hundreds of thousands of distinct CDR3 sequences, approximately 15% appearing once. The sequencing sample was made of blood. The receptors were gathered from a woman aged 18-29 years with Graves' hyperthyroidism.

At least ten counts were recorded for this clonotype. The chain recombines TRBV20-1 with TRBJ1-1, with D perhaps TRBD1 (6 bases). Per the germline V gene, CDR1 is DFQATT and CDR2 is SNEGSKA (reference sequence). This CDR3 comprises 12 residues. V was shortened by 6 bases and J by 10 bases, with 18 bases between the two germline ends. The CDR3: CSARGPGGVAFF. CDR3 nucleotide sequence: TGCAGTGCCAGGGGACCGGGCGGCGTAGCTTTCTTT.

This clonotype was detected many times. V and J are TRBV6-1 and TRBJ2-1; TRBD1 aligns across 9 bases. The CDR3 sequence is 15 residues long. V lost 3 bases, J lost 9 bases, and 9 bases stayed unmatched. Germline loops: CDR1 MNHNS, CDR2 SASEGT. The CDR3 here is CASSDPGQGNAEQFF. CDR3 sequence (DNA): TGTGCCAGCAGTGACCCGGGACAGGGAAATGCTGAGCAGTTCTTC.

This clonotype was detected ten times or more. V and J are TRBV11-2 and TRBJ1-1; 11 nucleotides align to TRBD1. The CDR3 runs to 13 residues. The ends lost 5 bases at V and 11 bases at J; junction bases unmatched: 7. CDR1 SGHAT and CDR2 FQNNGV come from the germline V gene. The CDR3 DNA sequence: TGTGCCAGCAGCCCGGACAGGGGGCTATCGGCTTTCTTT. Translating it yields CASSPDRGLSAFF.

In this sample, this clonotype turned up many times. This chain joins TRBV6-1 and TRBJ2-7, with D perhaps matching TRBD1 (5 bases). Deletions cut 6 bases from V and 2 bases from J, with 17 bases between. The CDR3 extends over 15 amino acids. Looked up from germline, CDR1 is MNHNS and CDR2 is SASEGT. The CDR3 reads CASSAQGTLTYEQYF. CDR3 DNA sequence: TGTGCCAGCAGCGCTCAGGGTACTCTGACCTACGAGCAGTACTTC.

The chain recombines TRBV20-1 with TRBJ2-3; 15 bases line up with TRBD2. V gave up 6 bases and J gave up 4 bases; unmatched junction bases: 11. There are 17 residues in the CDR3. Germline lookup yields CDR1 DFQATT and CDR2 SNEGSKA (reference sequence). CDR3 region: CSAESPGLAGGADTQYF. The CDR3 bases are TGCAGTGCCGAATCGCCGGGACTAGCGGGGGGCGCAGATACGCAGTATTTT.

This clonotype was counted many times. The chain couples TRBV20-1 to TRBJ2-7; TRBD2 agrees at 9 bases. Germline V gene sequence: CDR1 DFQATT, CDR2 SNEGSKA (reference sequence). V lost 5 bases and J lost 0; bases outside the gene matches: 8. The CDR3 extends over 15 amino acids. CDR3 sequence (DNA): TGCAGTGCTCTAAGGGGTAGCGGGAGCTCCTACGAGCAGTACTTC. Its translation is CSALRGSGSSYEQYF.

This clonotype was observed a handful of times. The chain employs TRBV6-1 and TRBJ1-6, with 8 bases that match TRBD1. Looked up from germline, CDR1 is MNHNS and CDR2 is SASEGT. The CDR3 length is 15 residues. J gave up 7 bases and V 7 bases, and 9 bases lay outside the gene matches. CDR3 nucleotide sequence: TGTGCCAGCATCCTGGACAGGGTAGGAAATTCACCCCTCCACTTT. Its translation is CASILDRVGNSPLHF.

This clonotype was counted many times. CDR3: CASSLDPNTGELFF. In DNA form, the CDR3 reads TGTGCCAGCAGTTTGGACCCAAACACCGGGGAGCTGTTTTTT. The chain is built from TRBV2 and TRBJ2-2; D ambiguous. The CDR3 spans 14 residues. Looked up from germline, CDR1 is SNHLY and CDR2 is FYNNEI. V was cut by 5 bases and J by 2 bases, with 9 bases left in between.

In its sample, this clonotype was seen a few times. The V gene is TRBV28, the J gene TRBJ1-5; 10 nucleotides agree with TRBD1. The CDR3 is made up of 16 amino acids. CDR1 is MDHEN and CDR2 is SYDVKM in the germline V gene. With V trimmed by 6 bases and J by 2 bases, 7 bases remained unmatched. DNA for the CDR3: TGTGCCAGCAGGACCTCCGGGACAGGGGGCAATCAGCCCCAGCATTTT. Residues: CASRTSGTGGNQPQHF.

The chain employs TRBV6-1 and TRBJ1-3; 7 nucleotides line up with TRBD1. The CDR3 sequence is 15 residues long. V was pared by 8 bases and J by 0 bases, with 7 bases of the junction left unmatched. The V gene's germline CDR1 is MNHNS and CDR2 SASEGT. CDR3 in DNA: TGTGCCAGCGGGGGGACAGCCTTCTCTGGAAACACCATATATTTT. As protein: CASGGTAFSGNTIYF.

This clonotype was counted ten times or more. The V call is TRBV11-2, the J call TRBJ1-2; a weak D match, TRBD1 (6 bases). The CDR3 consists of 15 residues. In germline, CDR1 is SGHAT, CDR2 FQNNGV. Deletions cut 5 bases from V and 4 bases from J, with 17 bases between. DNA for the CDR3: TGTGCCAGCAGCCGAGAACGGGGGGGCTTCTATGGCTACACCTTC. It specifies CASSRERGGFYGYTF. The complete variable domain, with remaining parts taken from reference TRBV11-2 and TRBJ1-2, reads EAGVAQSPRYKIIEKRQSVAFWCNPISGHATLYWYQQILGQGPKLLIQFQNNGVVDDSQLPKDRFSAERLKGVDSTLKIQPAKLEDSAVYLCASSRERGGFYGYTFGSGTRLTVV.

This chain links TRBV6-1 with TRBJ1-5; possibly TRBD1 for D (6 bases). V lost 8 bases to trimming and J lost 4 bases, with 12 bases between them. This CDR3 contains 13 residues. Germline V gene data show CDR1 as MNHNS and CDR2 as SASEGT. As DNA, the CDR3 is TGTGCCAGCGAGGGGACACCTAATCAGCCCCAGCATTTT. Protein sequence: CASEGTPNQPQHF.

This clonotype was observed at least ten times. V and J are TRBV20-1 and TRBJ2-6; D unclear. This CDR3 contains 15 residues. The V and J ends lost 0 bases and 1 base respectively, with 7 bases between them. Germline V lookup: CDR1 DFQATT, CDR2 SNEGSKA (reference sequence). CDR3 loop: CSARDLQSGANVLTF. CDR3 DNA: TGCAGTGCTAGAGATCTGCAGTCTGGGGCCAACGTCCTGACTTTC.

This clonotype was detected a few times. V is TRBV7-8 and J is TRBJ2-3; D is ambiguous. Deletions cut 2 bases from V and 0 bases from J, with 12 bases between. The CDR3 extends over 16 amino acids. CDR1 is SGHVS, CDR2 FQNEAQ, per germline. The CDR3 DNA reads TGTGCCAGCAGCTTAACGTTCCGACCAAGCACAGATACGCAGTATTTT. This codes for CASSLTFRPSTDTQYF.

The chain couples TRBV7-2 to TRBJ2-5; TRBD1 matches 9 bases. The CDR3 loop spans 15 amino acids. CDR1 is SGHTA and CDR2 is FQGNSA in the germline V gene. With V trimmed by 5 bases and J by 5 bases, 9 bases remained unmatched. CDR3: CASSNRDRVWETQYF. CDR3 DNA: TGTGCCAGCAGCAACCGGGACAGGGTATGGGAGACCCAGTACTTC. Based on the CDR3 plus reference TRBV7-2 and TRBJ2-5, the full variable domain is GAGVSQSPSNKVTEKGKDVELRCDPISGHTALYWYRQSLGQGLEFLIYFQGNSAPDKSGLPSDRFSAERTGGSVSTLTIQRTQQEDSAVYLCASSNRDRVWETQYFGPGTRLLVL.

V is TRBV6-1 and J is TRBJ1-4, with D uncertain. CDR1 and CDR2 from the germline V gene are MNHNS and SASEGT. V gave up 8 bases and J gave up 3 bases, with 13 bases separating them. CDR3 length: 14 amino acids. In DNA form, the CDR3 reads TGTGCCAGCGGCCATATCTCCCCTAATGAAAAACTGTTTTTT. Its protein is CASGHISPNEKLFF.

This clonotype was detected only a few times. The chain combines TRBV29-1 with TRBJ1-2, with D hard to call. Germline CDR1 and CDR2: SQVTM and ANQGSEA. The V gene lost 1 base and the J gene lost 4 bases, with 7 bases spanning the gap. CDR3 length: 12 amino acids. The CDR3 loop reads CSVEGVSYGYTF. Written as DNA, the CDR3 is TGCAGCGTTGAAGGAGTAAGCTATGGCTACACCTTC.

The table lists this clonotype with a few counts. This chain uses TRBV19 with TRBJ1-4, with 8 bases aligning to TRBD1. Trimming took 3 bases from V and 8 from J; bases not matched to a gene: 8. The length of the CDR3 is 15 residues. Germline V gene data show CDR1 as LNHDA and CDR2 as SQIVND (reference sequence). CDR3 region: CASSIEGTGGEKLFF. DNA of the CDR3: TGTGCCAGTAGTATCGAGGGGACAGGAGGAGAAAAACTGTTTTTT.

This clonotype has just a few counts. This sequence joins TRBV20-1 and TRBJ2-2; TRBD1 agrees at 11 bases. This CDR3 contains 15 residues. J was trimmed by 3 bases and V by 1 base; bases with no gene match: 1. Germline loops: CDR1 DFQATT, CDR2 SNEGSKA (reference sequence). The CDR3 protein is CSARGGQGDTGELFF. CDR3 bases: TGCAGTGCTAGAGGGGGACAGGGGGACACCGGGGAGCTGTTTTTT.

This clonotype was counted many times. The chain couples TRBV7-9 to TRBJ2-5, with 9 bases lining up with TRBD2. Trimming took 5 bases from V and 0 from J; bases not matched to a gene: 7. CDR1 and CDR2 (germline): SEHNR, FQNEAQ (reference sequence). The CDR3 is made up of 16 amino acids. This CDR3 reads CASSRRLAEYQETQYF. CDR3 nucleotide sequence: TGTGCCAGCAGCCGTCGACTAGCGGAGTACCAAGAGACCCAGTACTTC.